The clone carrying this T cell receptor beta chain showed up many times. The data derive from a study of neurological immune-mediated disorders. Germline V CDR1 and CDR2: DFQATT, SNEGSKA (reference sequence). Between the trimmed V and J ends, which lost 6 bases and 4 bases, there was a span of 15 bases. This CDR3 contains 13 residues. Each CDR3 protein gets one entry after TCRdb re-called the 5' RACE reads with MiXCR. This table holds nearly 60,000 distinct CDR3 sequences, roughly 3.5% found once. The sequenced sample was PBMCs. The chain combines TRBV20-1 with TRBJ1-1, with D possibly TRBD1 on 6 matching bases. The source of this sequence is a woman in her 30s with multiple sclerosis. CDR3 loop: CSALSDSFTEAFF. CDR3 DNA: TGCAGTGCACTATCGGACAGTTTCACTGAAGCTTTCTTT.